Listed here are 23 T cell receptor beta chains from one sample, sequenced in a study of graft-versus-host responses after intestinal transplantation. These TCRs are of unknown antigen specificity. Produced via immunoSEQ multiplex PCR; TCRdb's table is partial and in-frame only. The table has more than 90,000 clones, 85% to 95% seen once. Source: unstimulated CD8+ T cells sorted from spleen or lymph node cells, taken before transplant. The receptors come from a human donor who was the organ donor for an intestinal transplant.

The CDR3 sequence: CASLPGGLSYEQYF. The CDR3 DNA reads as TGTGCCAGTCTGCCGGGAGGGCTCTCCTACGAGCAGTACTTC. V usage is TRBV19 and J usage is TRBJ2-7; 8 bases are shared with TRBD2. The J segment lost 0 bases and the V segment lost 8 bases, leaving 6 bases of the junction unmatched. Germline-derived CDR1 and CDR2 are LNHDA and SQIVND (reference sequence). This CDR3 has 14 residues.

The rearrangement joins TRBV28 to TRBJ1-1, with a weak D call TRBD1 (6 bases). V lost 2 bases and J 7 bases, leaving 23 bases between the germline ends. Germline CDR1 reads MDHEN; CDR2 reads SYDVKM. CDR3 size: 17 residues. The CDR3 protein is CASSLRQVYFPEGEAFF. The DNA of the CDR3 is TGTGCCAGCAGTTTAAGACAGGTGTATTTCCCCGAGGGTGAAGCTTTCTTT.

The chain links TRBV21-1 to TRBJ2-7; the DNA was not compared with TRBD2, the D call given in the table. TRBV21-1 is annotated as a pseudogene. This CDR3 has 13 residues. In DNA, the CDR3 is TGTGCCACCCGGGACTACAACGCCTACGAGCAGTACTTC. Encoded protein: CATRDYNAYEQYF.

The J gene is TRBJ2-1, the V gene TRBV11-2; 7 bases are shared with TRBD1. Trimming took 6 bases from V and 0 from J; bases not matched to a gene: 8. From germline, CDR1 is SGHAT and CDR2 FQNNGV. The CDR3 has 16 amino acids. CDR3 sequence reads: CASRPSRDSSYNEQFF. The CDR3 region has the DNA TGTGCCAGCAGGCCATCAAGGGACAGCTCCTACAATGAGCAGTTCTTC.

CDR3 sequence reads: CTSSQVDPNPYNEQFF. For the CDR3, the DNA is TGCACCAGCAGCCAAGTAGATCCTAACCCCTACAATGAGCAGTTCTTC. The rearrangement links TRBV1 to TRBJ2-1; TRBD2, the table's D call, lacks a check against the DNA. TRBV1 is classified as a pseudogene. The CDR3 contains 16 residues.

V is TRBV6-1 and J is TRBJ2-3, with D hard to call. Germline V gene sequence: CDR1 MNHNS, CDR2 SASEGT. The germline V and J ends were trimmed by 3 bases and 8 bases, with 15 bases remaining between them. CDR3 length: 14 residues. The CDR3 DNA sequence: TGTGCCAGCAGTGATCTTTCAAACGCCGCTACGCAGTATTTT. Amino acids: CASSDLSNAATQYF.

V and J are TRBV5-4 and TRBJ2-7; no reliable D call. The germline CDR1 and CDR2 sequences are SGHNT and YYREEE (reference sequence). V lost 4 bases, J lost 1 base, and 9 bases lay in between. The CDR3 runs to 13 residues. The CDR3 DNA is TGTGCCAGCAGCGACCACGGATCCTACGAGCAGTACTTC. Its protein product is CASSDHGSYEQYF.

The chain is built from TRBV9 and TRBJ1-4; 7 positions match TRBD1. The CDR3 totals 17 residues. Germline lookup yields CDR1 SGDLS and CDR2 YYNGEE. The ends lost 0 bases at V and 7 bases at J; junction bases unmatched: 12. CDR3 sequence reads: CASSVGTGALAGEKLFF. In DNA, the CDR3 is TGTGCCAGCAGCGTAGGCACAGGGGCTCTGGCAGGTGAAAAACTGTTTTTT.

This clone was seen a handful of times. The rearrangement links TRBV5-4 to TRBJ1-4, with D maybe TRBD1 (5 bases). V was shortened by 0 bases and J by 12 bases, with 9 bases between the two germline ends. Germline V gene lookup returns CDR1 SGHNT and CDR2 YYREEE (reference sequence). The length of the CDR3 is 12 residues. CDR3 nucleotides: TGTGCCAGCAGCTTGGGGGGCGTAGAACTGTTTTTT. Translated, it gives CASSLGGVELFF.

The chain couples TRBV4-1 to TRBJ1-2; 10 bases match TRBD1. This CDR3 has 15 amino acids. With V trimmed by 0 bases and J by 5 bases, 3 bases remained unmatched. Germline CDR1 is MGHRA and CDR2 is YSYEKL. In DNA form, the CDR3 reads TGCGCCAGCAGCCAAGATTGGGACAGGGGTTATGGCTACACCTTC. Its translation: CASSQDWDRGYGYTF.

The chain couples TRBV5-1 to TRBJ2-7; no firm D call. CDR1 and CDR2 from the germline V gene are SGHRS and YFSETQ. The CDR3 consists of 16 residues. V lost 2 bases, J lost 2 bases, and 17 bases lay in between. CDR3 sequence reads: CASSFGPRTETYEQYF. The CDR3 DNA follows: TGCGCCAGCAGCTTTGGGCCCCGTACAGAGACCTACGAGCAGTACTTC.

The chain recombines TRBV27 with TRBJ2-2, with a tentative D call TRBD2 (7 bases). Germline V lookup: CDR1 MNHEY, CDR2 SMNVEV (reference sequence). The V end lost 6 bases, the J end lost 4 bases, and 15 bases lay between the germline ends. This CDR3 region has 15 residues. CDR3 region: CASSPEGGATGELFF. The CDR3 coding sequence is TGTGCCAGCAGCCCCGAGGGGGGGGCCACCGGGGAGCTGTTTTTT.

The chain uses TRBV28 and TRBJ2-4; no firm D call. Trimming took off 3 bases at V and 0 bases at J, with 6 bases between the two ends. Per the germline V gene, CDR1 is MDHEN and CDR2 is SYDVKM. There are 14 residues in the CDR3. CDR3 nucleotides: TGTGCCAGCAGTTTCACACTAGCCAAAAACATTCAGTACTTC. It specifies CASSFTLAKNIQYF.

The V and J genes are TRBV4-2 and TRBJ2-2; 8 bases fit TRBD2. This CDR3 is 20 amino acids long. Unmatched junction bases numbered 14, after V lost 2 bases and J lost 0 bases. Germline V CDR1 and CDR2: LGHNA, YNFKEQ. CDR3 in DNA: TGTGCCAGCAGCCAATATACTAGCGGAGATGCCCTCCCGAACACCGGGGAGCTGTTTTTT. Translated, it gives CASSQYTSGDALPNTGELFF.

V is TRBV18 and J is TRBJ2-1; D ambiguous. The CDR3 totals 17 residues. Germline V gene sequence: CDR1 KGHSH, CDR2 LQKENI. Trimming removed 3 bases from V and 0 bases from J, with 15 bases in between. Written as DNA, the CDR3 is TGTGCCAGCTCACCTATCCTGGGCAGAGGCTCCTACAATGAGCAGTTCTTC. It specifies CASSPILGRGSYNEQFF.

The rearrangement links TRBV19 to TRBJ2-5; the match to TRBD2 covers 8 bases. Germline V lookup: CDR1 LNHDA, CDR2 SQIVND (reference sequence). This CDR3 has 14 residues. J gave up 4 bases and V 7 bases, and 8 bases lay outside the gene matches. The CDR3 DNA reads TGTGCCAGTAAAACGGGGGGGCGGCGAGAGACCCAGTACTTC. Protein sequence: CASKTGGRRETQYF. Using reference TRBV19 and TRBJ2-5 for the parts outside the CDR3, the full variable domain is DGGITQSPKYLFRKEGQNVTLSCEQNLNHDAMYWYRQDPGQGLRLIYYSQIVNDFQKGDIAEGYSVSREKKESFPLTVTSAQKNPTAFYLCASKTGGRRETQYFGPGTRLLVL.

This clone came up once. The V and J genes are TRBV27 and TRBJ2-1, with 14 bases aligning to TRBD2. The CDR3 is 16 residues long. Unmatched junction bases numbered 11, after V lost 6 bases and J lost 10 bases. Germline CDR1 MNHEY, CDR2 SMNVEV (reference sequence). The CDR3 DNA follows: TGTGCCAGCAGCCCGGACGGACTAGCGGGAGGCCAAGAGCAGTTCTTC. Its translation is CASSPDGLAGGQEQFF.

This clone was observed a single time. This chain links TRBV27 with TRBJ1-1; D not resolved. This CDR3 has 15 amino acids. Trimming stripped 1 base from V and 6 bases from J, with 15 bases between. The germline gives CDR1 MNHEY, CDR2 SMNVEV (reference sequence). The CDR3 protein is CASSLYQSMLAEAFF. The CDR3 bases are TGTGCCAGCAGTTTATATCAGAGCATGCTAGCTGAAGCTTTCTTT.

This clone was counted once. The rearrangement joins TRBV9 to TRBJ1-2; D is unresolved. Germline V lookup: CDR1 SGDLS, CDR2 YYNGEE. V was clipped by 0 bases and J by 8 bases, with 11 bases between them. The CDR3 covers 13 residues. CDR3 amino acids: CASSVGVGGGYTF. The CDR3 DNA reads as TGTGCCAGCAGCGTAGGGGTCGGAGGAGGCTACACCTTC. The variable domain in full, completed from reference TRBV9 and TRBJ1-2, reads DSGVTQTPKHLITATGQRVTLRCSPRSGDLSVYWYQQSLDQGLQFLIQYYNGEERAKGNILERFSAQQFPDLHSELNLSSLELGDSALYFCASSVGVGGGYTFGSGTRLTVV.

This clone was seen once. The same CDR3 also results from other DNA sequences found in this sample. The chain uses TRBV27 and TRBJ1-1; 9 bases map to TRBD1. Germline CDR1 MNHEY, CDR2 SMNVEV (reference sequence). Trimming cost V 5 bases and J 4 bases; bases outside gene matches: 5. The CDR3 consists of 14 residues. The DNA for the CDR3 is TGTGCCAGCAGTCTGGGACAGGGAGGCACTGAAGCTTTCTTT. This sequence encodes CASSLGQGGTEAFF.

This rearrangement joins TRBV4-1 to TRBJ1-3; 7 bases map to TRBD1. Germline assignment: CDR1 MGHRA and CDR2 YSYEKL. The CDR3 runs to 15 residues. The V and J ends lost 4 bases and 0 bases, in that order; junction bases with no gene match: 3. As DNA, the CDR3 is TGCGCCAGCAGCCGACGGGACAGCTCTGGAAACACCATATATTTT. It specifies CASSRRDSSGNTIYF.

The gene calls are TRBV28 and TRBJ2-7; D is perhaps TRBD1 (7 bases). From germline, CDR1 is MDHEN and CDR2 SYDVKM. Trimming pared 3 bases from V and 3 bases from J, leaving 18 bases between. CDR3 length equals 16 residues. The CDR3 spells CASSFPPRQGGYEQYF. In DNA, the CDR3 is TGTGCCAGCAGTTTTCCCCCGAGGCAGGGGGGCTACGAGCAGTACTTC.

The chain is built from TRBV5-5 and TRBJ2-7; 9 bases line up with TRBD2. The CDR3 spans 16 residues. V lost 0 bases to trimming and J lost 1 base; unmatched junction nucleotides: 5. Per the germline V gene, CDR1 is SGHKS and CDR2 is YYEKEE (reference sequence). The CDR3 reads CASSLAPSGKSYEQYF. CDR3 in DNA: TGTGCCAGCAGCTTGGCCCCTAGCGGGAAGTCCTACGAGCAGTACTTC.